These 17 T cell receptor beta chains came from one sample sequenced in a study of OX40 agonist ivuxolimab in advanced cancers. Here immunoSEQ multiplex PCR was the method, and the copy in TCRdb shows in-frame clones only, minus some. The profile shows approximately 32,000 clones, roughly 90% of them singletons. Sequenced here: CD4+ or CD8+ T cells sorted from blood, sampled in a trial of the OX40 agonist ivuxolimab. These receptors originate from an adult with an advanced solid tumor such as melanoma, head and neck, liver or kidney cancer.

This clone was picked up a small number of times. The chain recombines TRBV7-9 with TRBJ1-3; D remains unclear. The V gene lost 5 bases and the J gene lost 4 bases, with 3 bases spanning the gap. The germline V gene has CDR1 SEHNR and CDR2 FQNEAQ (reference sequence). The length of the CDR3 is 11 residues. CDR3 region: CASSGGNTIYF. The CDR3 DNA follows: TGTGCCAGCAGCGGAGGAAACACCATATATTTT.

The table lists this clone with a few counts. The chain uses TRBV9 and TRBJ2-1, with 10 bases fitting TRBD2. CDR3 size: 15 residues. Germline CDR1 and CDR2: SGDLS and YYNGEE. Losses at the gene ends were 3 bases for V and 8 bases for J; bases not matched to a gene: 8. In DNA, the CDR3 is TGTGCCAGCAGCGATCTAGCGGGAGATCCCCATGAGCAGTTCTTC. Amino acids: CASSDLAGDPHEQFF. Full variable domain (rest looked up from reference TRBV9 and TRBJ2-1): DSGVTQTPKHLITATGQRVTLRCSPRSGDLSVYWYQQSLDQGLQFLIQYYNGEERAKGNILERFSAQQFPDLHSELNLSSLELGDSALYFCASSDLAGDPHEQFFGPGTRLTVL.

The chain carries TRBV19 and TRBJ1-1, with D possibly TRBD1 on 5 matching bases. Germline CDR1 and CDR2: LNHDA and SQIVND (reference sequence). This CDR3 spans 13 amino acids. V dropped 7 bases and J dropped 4 bases, with 13 bases sitting between them. CDR3 sequence (DNA): TGTGCCAGTACTTACCGGGGCCCCACTGAAGCTTTCTTT. It translates to CASTYRGPTEAFF.

V usage is TRBV11-2 and J usage is TRBJ2-5, with TRBD2 matching 13 bases. The CDR3 loop spans 18 amino acids. With V trimmed by 8 bases and J by 2 bases, 14 bases remained unmatched. Per germline, CDR1 SGHAT and CDR2 FQNNGV. The CDR3: CASLSSRGLAGPQETQYF. Written as DNA, the CDR3 is TGTGCCAGCCTAAGTTCTAGGGGACTAGCGGGACCACAAGAGACCCAGTACTTC.

This rearrangement joins TRBV10-3 to TRBJ1-5; 7 positions match TRBD1. The junction had 4 bases not matched to a gene; V was cut back by 2 bases and J by 0 bases. The CDR3 is made up of 16 amino acids. Per germline, CDR1 ENHRY and CDR2 SYGVKD. The CDR3: CAISEGQASSNQPQHF. DNA for the CDR3: TGTGCCATCAGTGAGGGACAGGCGAGTAGCAATCAGCCCCAGCATTTT.

The genes are TRBV7-9 and TRBJ2-7, with D tentatively TRBD1 (5 bases). There are 16 residues in the CDR3. Trimming removed 5 bases from V and 0 bases from J, with 17 bases in between. Germline V gene sequence: CDR1 SEHNR, CDR2 FQNEAQ (reference sequence). CDR3 DNA sequence: TGTGCCAGCAGCCCCGGGCCAGGGAAAGTCTCCTACGAGCAGTACTTC. This encodes CASSPGPGKVSYEQYF. The full variable domain, with the rest looked up from reference TRBV7-9 and TRBJ2-7, is DTGVSQNPRHKITKRGQNVTFRCDPISEHNRLYWYRQTLGQGPEFLTYFQNEAQLEKSRLLSDRFSAERPKGSFSTLEIQRTEQGDSAMYLCASSPGPGKVSYEQYFGPGTRLTVT.

The chain links TRBV7-8 to TRBJ1-2; TRBD1 agrees at 8 bases. Germline V gives CDR1 SGHVS, CDR2 FQNEAQ. The CDR3 is 14 amino acids. Trimming took 5 bases from V and 2 from J; bases not matched to a gene: 4. DNA for the CDR3: TGTGCCAGCAGCCCTCGGGACAGGAACTATGGCTACACCTTC. This translates into CASSPRDRNYGYTF.

DNA of the CDR3: TGTGCCAGCAGCCAATGGCGGGGGTCGAAATACCAGAACACTGAAGCTTTCTTT. As protein: CASSQWRGSKYQNTEAFF. The genes are TRBV16 and TRBJ1-1; tentatively, D is TRBD1 (5 bases). The CDR3 runs 18 residues. The germline V and J ends were trimmed by 1 base and 1 base, with 19 bases remaining between them. Germline loops: CDR1 KGHSY, CDR2 FQNENV.

This chain links TRBV29-1 with TRBJ2-7; D gene ambiguous. The CDR3 is made up of 13 amino acids. Trimming shortened V by 2 bases and J by 2 bases, and 10 bases separated the two germline ends. Germline CDR1 and CDR2: SQVTM and ANQGSEA. As DNA, the CDR3 is TGCAGCGTTGAAACTGAGCCGACCTACGAGCAGTACTTC. Translated: CSVETEPTYEQYF.

The chain joins TRBV7-6 to TRBJ2-2; D gene ambiguous. Between the trimmed V and J ends, which lost 1 base and 4 bases, there was a span of 16 bases. Germline V gives CDR1 SGHVS, CDR2 FNYEAQ. This CDR3 is built from 17 residues. This CDR3 reads CASSLDISWAPTGELFF. The CDR3 region has the DNA TGTGCCAGCAGCTTAGATATCTCCTGGGCTCCCACCGGGGAGCTGTTTTTT.

DNA of the CDR3: TGTGCCAGCAGTGAGATCTCTGGGGCCAACGTCCTGACTTTC. Translated: CASSEISGANVLTF. J is TRBJ2-6 and V is TRBV6-1, with D uncertain. The V gene lost 3 bases and the J gene lost 0 bases, with 3 bases spanning the gap. Germline CDR1 MNHNS, CDR2 SASEGT. There are 14 residues in the CDR3.

There are a few counts of this clone. The chain carries TRBV7-9 and TRBJ1-2; TRBD1 matches 8 bases. The V and J ends lost 7 bases and 4 bases, in that order; junction bases with no gene match: 5. In germline, CDR1 is SEHNR, CDR2 FQNEAQ (reference sequence). The CDR3 is 13 amino acids. For the CDR3, the DNA is TGTGCCAGCATGGACAGGGAGATCTATGGCTACACCTTC. It translates to CASMDREIYGYTF.

V is TRBV5-4 and J is TRBJ2-7, with 11 bases lining up with TRBD1. V lost 2 bases to trimming and J lost 7 bases; unmatched junction nucleotides: 5. CDR1 and CDR2 (germline): SGHNT, YYREEE (reference sequence). CDR3 length equals 14 residues. The CDR3 is CASSLGQGATEQYF. CDR3 nucleotide sequence: TGTGCCAGCAGCTTAGGACAGGGGGCGACTGAGCAGTACTTC.

The chain joins TRBV27 to TRBJ1-2; a possible D gene is TRBD1 (6 bases). Trimming removed 5 bases at V and 7 bases at J, with 17 bases between. CDR3 size: 14 residues. The germline V gene encodes CDR1 MNHEY and CDR2 SMNVEV (reference sequence). The CDR3 region has the DNA TGTGCCAGCAGTCCCCGGGAGGCCAGGGGTGGCTACACCTTC. This gives the protein CASSPREARGGYTF.

This chain joins TRBV6-1 and TRBJ1-5, with a possible D match to TRBD1 (6 bases). The CDR3 sequence is 14 residues long. Germline lookup yields CDR1 MNHNS and CDR2 SASEGT. The V end lost 8 bases, the J end lost 5 bases, and 16 bases lay between the germline ends. DNA of the CDR3: TGTGCCAGCTTCGGGGGGGCCCCTGATCAGCCCCAGCATTTT. Its protein is CASFGGAPDQPQHF.

This chain uses TRBV10-2 with TRBJ2-3; weak D call: TRBD2 (5 bases). Deletions cut 6 bases from V and 6 bases from J, with 10 bases between. The CDR3 spans 12 residues. Germline CDR1 is WSHSY and CDR2 is SAAADI. The CDR3 nucleotides read TGCGCCAGCAGCCTCCAGCGGGATACGCAGTATTTT. Residues: CASSLQRDTQYF.

The rearrangement links TRBV29-1 to TRBJ2-1, with 8 nucleotides matching TRBD2. This CDR3 comprises 14 residues. V shed 5 bases, J shed 7 bases, and the junction held 10 bases outside the gene matches. Per germline, CDR1 SQVTM and CDR2 ANQGSEA. CDR3 protein: CSVTGGRFGNEQFF. CDR3 nucleotide sequence: TGCAGCGTTACAGGCGGGAGGTTTGGTAATGAGCAGTTCTTC.